This paragraph covers one T cell receptor (beta chain) sequence. Per the germline V gene, CDR1 is SGDLS and CDR2 is YYNGEE. V lost 3 bases, J lost 4 bases, and 6 bases stayed unmatched. This CDR3 spans 14 amino acids. The data are from a study of blood T cell repertoires in COVID-19. Study background: The study drew acute and convalescent COVID-19 samples from the United States, Italy and Spain. Nucleic acid was either cDNA or gDNA, and it came from T cells, B-cell-depleted T cells, or PBMCs.

The participants were between about 18 and 95 years old and came from some 23 US areas. Only in-frame clones appear in the TCRdb table, and some are missing; sequencing was by immunoSEQ multiplex PCR. The sample consists of around 220,000 clones, roughly 87% of them appearing once. This chain uses TRBV9 with TRBJ1-2, with TRBD1 identical over 7 bases. The origin of this receptor is a woman in her twenties or thirties with acute COVID-19. The sample was PBMCs or T cells enriched from blood (not recorded which). CDR3 loop: CASSAPDRVYGYTF. The CDR3 nucleotides are TGTGCCAGCAGCGCCCCCGACAGGGTCTATGGCTACACCTTC.